These 32 T cell receptor beta chains share one sample of origin, sequenced in a study of monozygotic twins with inflammatory bowel disease. TCRdb re-called the 5' RACE reads; one entry per CDR3 protein, DNA not given. The sample totals nearly 450,000 distinct CDR3 sequences. Material for sequencing was blood. Every receptor here comes from a human donor with ulcerative colitis or Crohn's disease, or a healthy co-twin of an affected twin (not recorded which).

The rearrangement joins TRBV20-1 to TRBJ2-7. The CDR3 extends over 14 amino acids. Germline values: CDR1 DFQATT, CDR2 SNEGSKA (reference sequence). CDR3 protein: CSARDQLFIYEQYF.

The genes are TRBV20-1 and TRBJ1-5; checking the TCRdb D call of TRBD1 is not possible without DNA. Germline loops: CDR1 DFQATT, CDR2 SNEGSKA (reference sequence). CDR3 length: 12 residues. The CDR3 reads CSARGGGQPQHF.

Here the CDR3 reads CASSQLGLAGVDEQFF. V is TRBV4-3 and J is TRBJ2-1; TCRdb returns TRBD2, unconfirmable since there is no DNA. CDR1 and CDR2 (germline): LGHNA, YSLEER. This CDR3 spans 16 amino acids.

The gene calls are TRBV29-1 and TRBJ2-3; the TCRdb D gene call, TRBD2, has no DNA to confirm it. Germline CDR1 reads SQVTM; CDR2 reads ANQGSEA. The length of the CDR3 is 11 residues. The CDR3: CSVLPTDTQYF.

This chain's CDR3 is CAISGTRTSGRPDTQYF. The chain links TRBV10-3 to TRBJ2-3; TCRdb selects TRBD2, and the lack of DNA leaves this call unchecked. This CDR3 contains 17 residues. Germline CDR1 is ENHRY and CDR2 is SYGVKD.

The chain employs TRBV20-1 and TRBJ2-1; with no DNA, the TCRdb D assignment of TRBD2 cannot be verified. CDR1 and CDR2 from the germline V gene are DFQATT and SNEGSKA (reference sequence). The CDR3 runs to 14 residues. The CDR3: CRGGLAGAYNEQFF.

The chain recombines TRBV6-1 with TRBJ2-7; TCRdb's D call, TRBD2, is unchecked because there is no DNA. CDR1 and CDR2 from the germline V gene are MNHNS and SASEGT. This CDR3 has 16 amino acids. CDR3 region: CASSPLTTESSYEQYF.

This chain links TRBV5-1 with TRBJ2-1; TCRdb outputs TRBD1, but without DNA this stays unchecked. This CDR3 contains 20 residues. Germline V gene sequence: CDR1 SGHRS, CDR2 YFSETQ. The CDR3 sequence: CASSVGSRGVGVLPYNEQFF.

This chain links TRBV28 with TRBJ1-3. Germline CDR1 MDHEN, CDR2 SYDVKM. This CDR3 is built from 13 residues. CDR3 amino acids: CASVRGSGNTIYF.

V gene TRBV5-1 combines with J gene TRBJ2-2; TCRdb reports TRBD1, a call that lacks DNA to check it against. Germline CDR1 reads SGHRS; CDR2 reads YFSETQ. The CDR3 covers 16 residues. CDR3 residues: CASTNRTGANTGELFF. The complete variable domain, with remaining parts taken from reference TRBV5-1 and TRBJ2-2, reads KAGVTQTPRYLIKTRGQQVTLSCSPISGHRSVSWYQQTPGQGLQFLFEYFSETQRNKGNFPGRFSGRQFSNSRSEMNVSTLELGDSALYLCASTNRTGANTGELFFGEGSRLTVL.

The chain links TRBV7-6 to TRBJ2-3; as DNA is missing, the TRBD1 call by TCRdb cannot be tested. This CDR3 has 12 amino acids. The germline V gene has CDR1 SGHVS and CDR2 FNYEAQ. The chain's CDR3 is CVPGPITDTQYF.

The chain combines TRBV5-1 with TRBJ2-1; TCRdb picks TRBD1, but there is no DNA to check that call. The CDR3 has 14 residues. CDR1 and CDR2 from the germline V gene are SGHRS and YFSETQ. CDR3: CASRPQAAGNEQFF.

The rearrangement joins TRBV7-9 to TRBJ2-2; the D call of TRBD1 rests on TCRdb alone, since no DNA is present to check it. CDR1 and CDR2 from the germline V gene are SEHNR and FQNEAQ (reference sequence). The CDR3 runs to 16 residues. The CDR3 reads CASSPTQGGRTGELFF.

The gene calls are TRBV7-9 and TRBJ1-6. This CDR3 contains 13 residues. Germline V gives CDR1 SEHNR, CDR2 FQNEAQ (reference sequence). CDR3 loop: CASSLVGDSPLHF.

The CDR3 reads CASSIGNGANGYTF. The gene calls are TRBV19 and TRBJ1-2; TCRdb names TRBD1, which stays unverified in the absence of DNA. Germline-derived CDR1 and CDR2 are LNHDA and SQIVND (reference sequence). The CDR3 loop spans 14 amino acids. Full variable domain (rest looked up from reference TRBV19 and TRBJ1-2): DGGITQSPKYLFRKEGQNVTLSCEQNLNHDAMYWYRQDPGQGLRLIYYSQIVNDFQKGDIAEGYSVSREKKESFPLTVTSAQKNPTAFYLCASSIGNGANGYTFGSGTRLTVV.

The rearrangement joins TRBV7-2 to TRBJ2-7. Germline V gene data show CDR1 as SGHTA and CDR2 as FQGNSA. The CDR3 spans 13 residues. CDR3 region: CASSPPGSYEQYF.

The rearrangement links TRBV30 to TRBJ2-1; the TRBD1 assignment by TCRdb is unverifiable without DNA. Germline V CDR1 and CDR2: GTSNPN, SVGIG (reference sequence). The CDR3 has 15 residues. Here the CDR3 reads CAWSEGRSSYNEQFF.

This chain connects TRBV7-8 to TRBJ2-2; TCRdb lists TRBD1, though no DNA is available to test this call. Germline V gene data show CDR1 as SGHVS and CDR2 as FQNEAQ. The CDR3 is 17 amino acids. The CDR3 here is CASSSSTETGLIGELFF.

V is TRBV5-6 and J is TRBJ2-6; TCRdb gives TRBD1 as the D gene, but with no DNA this cannot be confirmed. Germline CDR1 is SGHDT and CDR2 is YYEEEE. The CDR3 is 18 amino acids. CDR3 loop: CASSTFKTASSGANVLTF.

The chain combines TRBV5-4 with TRBJ1-1; lacking DNA, the TRBD1 call made by TCRdb goes unchecked. Germline-derived CDR1 and CDR2 are SGHNT and YYREEE (reference sequence). CDR3 length: 16 residues. The CDR3 here is CASSLGGGTGRTEAFF.

This sequence joins TRBV12-3 or TRBV12-4 and TRBJ2-3. CDR3 length equals 12 residues. The CDR3 sequence is CASSLSSDTQYF.

The J gene is TRBJ2-1, the V gene TRBV7-3. This CDR3 region has 15 residues. CDR1 SGHTA and CDR2 FQGTGA come from the germline V gene. The CDR3 region is CASSFQLASLNEQFF.

This chain links TRBV7-9 with TRBJ2-7; TCRdb indicates TRBD1, and absent DNA this call remains unverified. The CDR3 has 15 residues. Germline V gives CDR1 SEHNR, CDR2 FQNEAQ (reference sequence). The CDR3 here is CASSPRDDWAYEQYF.

The chain has TRBV18 and TRBJ2-3; TCRdb designates TRBD1, a call that cannot be tested without DNA. CDR1 is KGHSH, CDR2 LQKENI, per germline. The CDR3 length is 15 residues. Here the CDR3 reads CASSPNRQSTDTQYF. The entire variable domain, with the rest obtained from reference TRBV18 and TRBJ2-3, is as follows: NAGVMQNPRHLVRRRGQEARLRCSPMKGHSHVYWYRQLPEEGLKFMVYLQKENIIDESGMPKERFSAEFPKEGPSILRIQQVVRGDSAAYFCASSPNRQSTDTQYFGPGTRLTVL.

The chain couples TRBV7-6 to TRBJ2-2; with no DNA, the TCRdb D assignment of TRBD1 cannot be verified. Germline V gives CDR1 SGHVS, CDR2 FNYEAQ. This CDR3 is built from 15 residues. The CDR3 region is CASSRGQENTGELFF.

V and J are TRBV4-3 and TRBJ2-1; TCRdb calls TRBD2, which cannot be checked without DNA. The CDR3 totals 15 residues. Germline-derived CDR1 and CDR2 are LGHNA and YSLEER. The CDR3 protein is CASSLGTSGINEQFF.

The chain recombines TRBV6-1 with TRBJ2-1; no DNA is available, so the TRBD2 call from TCRdb remains unchecked. This CDR3 region has 14 residues. Germline V gives CDR1 MNHNS, CDR2 SASEGT. CDR3 protein: CASSQLAGGNEQFF.

The chain's CDR3 is CSARPDRTTEAFF. The chain links TRBV20-1 to TRBJ1-1; TCRdb designates TRBD1, a call that cannot be tested without DNA. Germline CDR1 is DFQATT and CDR2 is SNEGSKA (reference sequence). CDR3 length: 13 amino acids.

The rearrangement links TRBV7-9 to TRBJ2-2. Germline V gives CDR1 SEHNR, CDR2 FQNEAQ (reference sequence). The CDR3 is 14 amino acids. CDR3: CASSLVGRTGELFF.

The chain links TRBV19 to TRBJ2-2. This CDR3 contains 13 residues. Germline V lookup: CDR1 LNHDA, CDR2 SQIVND (reference sequence). The CDR3: CASSNSYTGELFF.

CDR3: CASSIPRGLAELRQFF. The V and J genes are TRBV19 and TRBJ2-1; TCRdb selects TRBD2, and the lack of DNA leaves this call unchecked. Germline V gene data show CDR1 as LNHDA and CDR2 as SQIVND (reference sequence). The CDR3 loop spans 16 amino acids. The full variable domain, its missing parts supplied by reference TRBV19 and TRBJ2-1, is DGGITQSPKYLFRKEGQNVTLSCEQNLNHDAMYWYRQDPGQGLRLIYYSQIVNDFQKGDIAEGYSVSREKKESFPLTVTSAQKNPTAFYLCASSIPRGLAELRQFFGPGTRLTVL.

The chain links TRBV28 to TRBJ2-5. Per germline, CDR1 MDHEN and CDR2 SYDVKM. The CDR3 contains 13 residues. The chain's CDR3 is CAIRGGVQETQYF.